A single T cell receptor (beta chain) is shown here with its context. Assay: immunoSEQ multiplex PCR; the TCRdb copy retains only in-frame clones and omits some. The sample gives about 130,000 clones, approximately 90% of which show up once; roughly 0.98% is in the top ten. The ends were cut back, 1 base at V and 1 base at J, with 4 bases in the middle. This CDR3 spans 13 amino acids. Germline CDR1 and CDR2: SGHDN and FVKESK. This record comes from a study of T cell responses to AZD1222 COVID-19 vaccine. Sequences were derived from peripheral blood, sampled 28 days after the second AZD1222 dose. The chain has TRBV14 and TRBJ1-2; D gene unclear. This receptor was taken from an adult who received the AZD1222 COVID-19 vaccine. CDR3 in DNA: TGTGCCAGCAGCCAAGTGCGTAACTATGGCTACACCTTC. It codes for CASSQVRNYGYTF.